Listed below are T cell receptor beta chains from one sample, sequenced in a study of OX40 agonist ivuxolimab in advanced cancers. Repertoires were generated with immunoSEQ multiplex PCR, while TCRdb's copy carries only in-frame clones and drops some. The data show about 18,000 clones, around 80% seen once. The starting material was CD4+ or CD8+ T cells sorted from blood, obtained in a trial of the OX40 agonist ivuxolimab. The receptors were sampled from an adult with an advanced solid tumor such as melanoma, head and neck, liver or kidney cancer. CDR3s include the opening cysteine and the closing phenylalanine or tryptophan. D genes are given only for firm matches.

d_gene	v_gene	j_gene	CDR3aa	CDR3nt
NA	TRBV6-6	TRBJ2-3	CASSSRVEDTQYF	TGTGCCAGCAGTTCCCGTGTGGAAGATACGCAGTATTTT
NA	TRBV12-5	TRBJ2-3	CASGSAGLVDTDTQYF	TGTGCTAGTGGTTCGGCCGGGCTAGTCGACACAGATACGCAGTATTTT
TRBD1	TRBV4-3	TRBJ1-2	CASSFFRGNYGYTF	TGCGCCAGCAGCTTTTTCAGGGGGAACTATGGCTACACCTTC
NA	TRBV7-6	TRBJ1-2	CASSAFGYGYTF	TGTGCCAGCAGTGCGTTTGGCTATGGCTACACCTTC
TRBD2	TRBV4-1	TRBJ2-1	CASSQVPSGILVEQFF	TGCGCCAGCAGCCAAGTTCCTAGCGGGATATTGGTTGAGCAGTTCTTC
NA	TRBV4-1	TRBJ2-1	CASSQPLSPGEQFF	TGCGCCAGCAGCCAACCTCTGAGTCCGGGTGAGCAGTTCTTC
TRBD1	TRBV7-9	TRBJ1-6	CASSLGAGGPPLHF	TGTGCCAGCAGCTTAGGGGCAGGGGGCCCACCCCTCCACTTT
NA	TRBV25-1	TRBJ2-1	CASSALRGEQFF	TGTGCCAGCAGTGCCCTCAGAGGGGAGCAGTTCTTC
NA	TRBV7-9	TRBJ2-7	CASSLGSTGYEQYF	TGTGCCAGCAGCCTTGGCTCGACCGGCTACGAGCAGTACTTC
NA	TRBV5-4	TRBJ1-1	CASSSGDTEAFF	TGTGCCAGCAGCTCCGGGGATACTGAAGCTTTCTTT